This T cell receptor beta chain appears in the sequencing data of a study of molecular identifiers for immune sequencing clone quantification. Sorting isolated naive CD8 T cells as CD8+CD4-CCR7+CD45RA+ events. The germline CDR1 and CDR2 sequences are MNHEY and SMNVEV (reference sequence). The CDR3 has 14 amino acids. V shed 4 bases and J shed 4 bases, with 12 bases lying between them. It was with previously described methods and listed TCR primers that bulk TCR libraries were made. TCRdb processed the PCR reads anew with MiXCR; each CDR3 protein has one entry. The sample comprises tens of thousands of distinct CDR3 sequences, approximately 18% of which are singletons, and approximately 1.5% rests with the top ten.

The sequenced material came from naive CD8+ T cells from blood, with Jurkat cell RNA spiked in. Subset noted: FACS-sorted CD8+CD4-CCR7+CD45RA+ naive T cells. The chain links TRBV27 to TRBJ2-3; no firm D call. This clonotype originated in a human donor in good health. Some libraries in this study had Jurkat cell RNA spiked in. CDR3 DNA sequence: TGTGCCAGCAGTTCATCGCCGTTTGCAGATACGCAGTATTTT. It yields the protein CASSSSPFADTQYF.